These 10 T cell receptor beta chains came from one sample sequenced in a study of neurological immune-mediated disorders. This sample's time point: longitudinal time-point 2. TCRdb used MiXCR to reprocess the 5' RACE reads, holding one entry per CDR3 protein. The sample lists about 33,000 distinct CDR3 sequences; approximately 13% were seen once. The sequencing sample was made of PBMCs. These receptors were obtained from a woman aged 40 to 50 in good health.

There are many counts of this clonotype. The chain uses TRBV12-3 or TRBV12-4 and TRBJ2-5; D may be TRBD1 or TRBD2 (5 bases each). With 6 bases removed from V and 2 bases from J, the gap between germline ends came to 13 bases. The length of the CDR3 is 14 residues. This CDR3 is CASSSRDGQETQYF. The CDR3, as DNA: TGTGCCAGCAGCTCTCGGGACGGACAAGAGACCCAGTACTTC.

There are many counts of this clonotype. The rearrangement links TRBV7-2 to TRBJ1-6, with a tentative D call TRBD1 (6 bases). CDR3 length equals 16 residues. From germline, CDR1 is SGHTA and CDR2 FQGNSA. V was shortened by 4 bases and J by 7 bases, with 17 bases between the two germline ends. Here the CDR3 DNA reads TGTGCCAGCAGCTCTAGGGGGGGCGGAACCAATTCACCCCTCCACTTT. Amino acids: CASSSRGGGTNSPLHF.

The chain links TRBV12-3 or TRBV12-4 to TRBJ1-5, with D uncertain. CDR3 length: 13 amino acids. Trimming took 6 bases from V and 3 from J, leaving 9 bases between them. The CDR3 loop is CASRLKLNQPQHF. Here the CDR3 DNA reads TGTGCCAGCAGACTAAAGCTCAATCAGCCCCAGCATTTT.

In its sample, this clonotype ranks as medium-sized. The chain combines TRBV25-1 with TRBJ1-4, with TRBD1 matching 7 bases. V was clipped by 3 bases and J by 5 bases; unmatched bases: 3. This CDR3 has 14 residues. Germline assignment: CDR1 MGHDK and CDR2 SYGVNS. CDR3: CASSEGQRNEKLFF. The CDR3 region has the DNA TGTGCCAGCAGTGAGGGACAGCGGAATGAAAAACTGTTTTTT.

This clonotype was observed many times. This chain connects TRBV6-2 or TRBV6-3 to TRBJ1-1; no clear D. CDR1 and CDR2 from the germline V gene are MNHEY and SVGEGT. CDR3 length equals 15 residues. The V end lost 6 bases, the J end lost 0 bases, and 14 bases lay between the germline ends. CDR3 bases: TGTGCCAGCAGCACGACGCTGCTTATGAACACTGAAGCTTTCTTT. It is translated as CASSTTLLMNTEAFF.

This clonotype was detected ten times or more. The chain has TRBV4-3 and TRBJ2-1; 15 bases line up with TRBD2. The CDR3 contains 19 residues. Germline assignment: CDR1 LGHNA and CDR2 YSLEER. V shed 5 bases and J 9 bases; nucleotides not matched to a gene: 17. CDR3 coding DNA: TGCGCCAGCAGCTTTTGGACTAGCGGGGGGGGATCCCCAGGGAGTGAGCAGTTCTTC. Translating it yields CASSFWTSGGGSPGSEQFF.

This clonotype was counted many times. The CDR3 region is CASSQDIKGAEAFF. CDR3 coding DNA: TGTGCCAGCAGCCAAGATATAAAGGGCGCTGAAGCTTTCTTT. This rearrangement joins TRBV4-2 to TRBJ1-1; D is undetermined. The CDR3 has 14 amino acids. The V gene lost 0 bases and the J gene lost 6 bases, with 11 bases spanning the gap. Germline-derived CDR1 and CDR2 are LGHNA and YNFKEQ.

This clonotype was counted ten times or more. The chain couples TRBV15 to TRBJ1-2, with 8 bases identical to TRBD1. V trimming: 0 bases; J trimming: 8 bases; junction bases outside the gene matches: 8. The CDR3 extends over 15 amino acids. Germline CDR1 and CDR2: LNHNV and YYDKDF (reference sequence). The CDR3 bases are TGTGCCACCAGCAGAGACGGAAGGACAGGGAACGGCTACACCTTC. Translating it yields CATSRDGRTGNGYTF.

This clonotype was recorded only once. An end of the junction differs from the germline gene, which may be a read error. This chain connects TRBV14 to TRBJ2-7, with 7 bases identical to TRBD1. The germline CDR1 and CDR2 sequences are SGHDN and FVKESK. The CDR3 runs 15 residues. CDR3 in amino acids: CASNQENRGSYEQYF. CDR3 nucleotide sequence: TGTGCCAGCAACCAAGAGAACAGGGGCTCCTACGAGCAGTACTTC.

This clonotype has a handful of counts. The CDR3 DNA follows: TGTGCCAGCAGCCACCGGGACAGGGGCTACACTGAAGCTTTCTTT. It codes for CASSHRDRGYTEAFF. The chain employs TRBV3-1 and TRBJ1-1, with 10 bases that match TRBD1. From germline, CDR1 is LGHDT and CDR2 YNNKEL (reference sequence). The trim removed 3 bases at V and 3 bases at J, leaving 4 bases unmatched. The CDR3 is 15 residues long.